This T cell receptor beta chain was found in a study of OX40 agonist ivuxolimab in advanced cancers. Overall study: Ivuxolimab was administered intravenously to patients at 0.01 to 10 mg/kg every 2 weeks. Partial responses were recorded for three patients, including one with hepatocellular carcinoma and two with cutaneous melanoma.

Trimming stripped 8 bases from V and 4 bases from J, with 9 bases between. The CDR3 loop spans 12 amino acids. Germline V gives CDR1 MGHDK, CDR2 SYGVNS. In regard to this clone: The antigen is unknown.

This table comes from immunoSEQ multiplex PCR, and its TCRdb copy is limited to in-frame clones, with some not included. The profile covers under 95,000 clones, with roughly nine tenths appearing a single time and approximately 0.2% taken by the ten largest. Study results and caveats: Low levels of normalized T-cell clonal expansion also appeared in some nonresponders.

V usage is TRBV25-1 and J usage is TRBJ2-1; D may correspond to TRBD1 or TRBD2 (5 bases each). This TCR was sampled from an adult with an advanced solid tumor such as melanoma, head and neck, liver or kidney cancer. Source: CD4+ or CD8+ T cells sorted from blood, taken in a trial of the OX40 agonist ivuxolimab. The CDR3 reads CASGGRYNEQFF. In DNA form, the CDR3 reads TGTGCCAGCGGGGGAAGATACAATGAGCAGTTCTTC.